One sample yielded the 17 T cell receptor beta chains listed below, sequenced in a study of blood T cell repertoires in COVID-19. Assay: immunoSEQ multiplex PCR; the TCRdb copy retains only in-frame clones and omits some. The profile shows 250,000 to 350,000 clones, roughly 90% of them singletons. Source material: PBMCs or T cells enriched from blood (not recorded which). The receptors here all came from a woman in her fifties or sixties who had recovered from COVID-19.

The CDR3 nucleotides read TGTGCCAGCAGCCCGCGAAGCGACAGCGGCTACACCTTC. It specifies CASSPRSDSGYTF. The chain links TRBV11-3 to TRBJ1-2, with D possibly being TRBD1 (5 bases). Deletions cut 5 bases from V and 8 bases from J, with 15 bases between. The CDR3 is made up of 13 amino acids. Per germline, CDR1 SGHNT and CDR2 YENEEA.

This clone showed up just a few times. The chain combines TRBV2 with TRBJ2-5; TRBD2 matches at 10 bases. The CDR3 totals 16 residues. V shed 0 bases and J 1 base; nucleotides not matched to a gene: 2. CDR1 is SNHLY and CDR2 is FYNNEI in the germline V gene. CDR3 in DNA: TGTGCCAGCAGTGAAGCAAAGCGGGAGGGCCAAGAGACCCAGTACTTC. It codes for CASSEAKREGQETQYF.

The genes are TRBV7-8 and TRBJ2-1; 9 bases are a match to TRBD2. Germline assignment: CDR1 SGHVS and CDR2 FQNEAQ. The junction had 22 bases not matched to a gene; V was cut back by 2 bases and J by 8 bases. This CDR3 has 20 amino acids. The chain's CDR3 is CASSLYSRGAREGLDDEQFF. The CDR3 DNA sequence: TGTGCCAGCAGCTTATATTCTCGGGGGGCGCGGGAGGGCCTCGACGATGAGCAGTTCTTC. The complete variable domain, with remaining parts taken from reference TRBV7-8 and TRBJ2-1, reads GAGVSQSPRYKVAKRGQDVALRCDPISGHVSLFWYQQALGQGPEFLTYFQNEAQLDKSGLPSDRFFAERPEGSVSTLKIQRTQQEDSAVYLCASSLYSRGAREGLDDEQFFGPGTRLTVL.

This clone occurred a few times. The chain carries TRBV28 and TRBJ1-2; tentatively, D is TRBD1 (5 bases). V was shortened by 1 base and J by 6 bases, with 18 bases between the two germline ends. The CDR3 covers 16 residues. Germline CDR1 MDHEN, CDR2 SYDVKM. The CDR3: CASSLSRPGGRHGYTF. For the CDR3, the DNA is TGTGCCAGCAGTTTATCCCGCCCGGGGGGTCGGCATGGCTACACCTTC.

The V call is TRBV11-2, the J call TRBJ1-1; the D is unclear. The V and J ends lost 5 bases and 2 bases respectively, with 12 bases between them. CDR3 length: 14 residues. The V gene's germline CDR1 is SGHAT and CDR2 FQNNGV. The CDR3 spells CASSPRAGNTEAFF. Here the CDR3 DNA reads TGTGCCAGCAGCCCCCGGGCGGGCAACACTGAAGCTTTCTTT.

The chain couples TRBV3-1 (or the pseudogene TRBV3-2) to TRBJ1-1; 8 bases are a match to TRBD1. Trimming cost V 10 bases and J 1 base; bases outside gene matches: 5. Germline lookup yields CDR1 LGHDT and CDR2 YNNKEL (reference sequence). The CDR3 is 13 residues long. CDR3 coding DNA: TGTGCCATCGCCGGGACAGGGAACACTGAAGCTTTCTTT. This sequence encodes CAIAGTGNTEAFF.

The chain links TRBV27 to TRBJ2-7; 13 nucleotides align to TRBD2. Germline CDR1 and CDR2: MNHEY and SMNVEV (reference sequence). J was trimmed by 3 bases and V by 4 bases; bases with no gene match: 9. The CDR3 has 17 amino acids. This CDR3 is CASSSGLAGDFNYEQYF. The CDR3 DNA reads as TGTGCCAGCAGTTCCGGACTAGCGGGGGATTTTAACTACGAGCAGTACTTC.

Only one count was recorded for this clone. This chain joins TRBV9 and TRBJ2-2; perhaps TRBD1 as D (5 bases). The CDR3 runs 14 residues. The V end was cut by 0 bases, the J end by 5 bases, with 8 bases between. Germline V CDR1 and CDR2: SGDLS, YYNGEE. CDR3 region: CASSVDGQTGELFF. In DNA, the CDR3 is TGTGCCAGCAGCGTAGATGGACAAACCGGGGAGCTGTTTTTT.

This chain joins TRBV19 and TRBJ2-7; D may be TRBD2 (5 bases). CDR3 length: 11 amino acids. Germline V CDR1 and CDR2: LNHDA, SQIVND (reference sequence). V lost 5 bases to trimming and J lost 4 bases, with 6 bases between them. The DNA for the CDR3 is TGTGCCAGTAGTGAGGGTTACGAGCAGTACTTC. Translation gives CASSEGYEQYF.

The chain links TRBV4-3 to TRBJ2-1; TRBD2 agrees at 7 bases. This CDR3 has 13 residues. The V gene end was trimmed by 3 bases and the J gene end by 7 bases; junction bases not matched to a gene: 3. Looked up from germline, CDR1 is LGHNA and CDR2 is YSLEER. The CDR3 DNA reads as TGCGCCAGCAGCCACAGGGAGGGGAATGAGCAGTTCTTC. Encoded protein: CASSHREGNEQFF.

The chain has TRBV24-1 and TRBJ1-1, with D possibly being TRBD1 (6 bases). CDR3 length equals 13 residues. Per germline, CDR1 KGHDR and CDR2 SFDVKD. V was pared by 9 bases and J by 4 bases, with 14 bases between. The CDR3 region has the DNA TGTGCCACCCAATTGGACAGCTTCACTGAAGCTTTCTTT. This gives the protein CATQLDSFTEAFF.

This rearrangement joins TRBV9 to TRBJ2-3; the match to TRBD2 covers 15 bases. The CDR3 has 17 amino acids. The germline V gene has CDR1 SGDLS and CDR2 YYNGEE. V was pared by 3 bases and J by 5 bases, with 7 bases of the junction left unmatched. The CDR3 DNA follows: TGTGCCAGCAGCGGGGGACTAGCGGGAGGTTCGGAAGATACGCAGTATTTT. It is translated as CASSGGLAGGSEDTQYF.

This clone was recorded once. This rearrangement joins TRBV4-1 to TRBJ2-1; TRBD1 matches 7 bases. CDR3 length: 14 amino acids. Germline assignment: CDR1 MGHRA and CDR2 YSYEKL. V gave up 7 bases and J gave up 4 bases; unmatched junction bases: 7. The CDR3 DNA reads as TGCGCCAGCACCTCCCCGGGACAGTACAATGAGCAGTTCTTC. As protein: CASTSPGQYNEQFF.

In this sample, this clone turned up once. This chain's CDR3 is CASIRQGLNQPQHF. In DNA, the CDR3 is TGTGCCAGCATCCGACAGGGGTTAAATCAGCCCCAGCATTTT. The V call is TRBV6-5, the J call TRBJ1-5, with 8 bases matching TRBD1. Germline lookup yields CDR1 MNHEY and CDR2 SVGAGI. The CDR3 has 14 residues. The trim removed 7 bases at V and 4 bases at J, leaving 6 bases unmatched.

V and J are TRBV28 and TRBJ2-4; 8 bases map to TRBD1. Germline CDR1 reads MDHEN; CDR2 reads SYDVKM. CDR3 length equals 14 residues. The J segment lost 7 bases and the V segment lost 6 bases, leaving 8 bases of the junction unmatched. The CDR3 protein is CASRSPGGGNIQYF. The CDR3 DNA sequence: TGTGCCAGCAGATCGCCAGGGGGCGGGAACATTCAGTACTTC.

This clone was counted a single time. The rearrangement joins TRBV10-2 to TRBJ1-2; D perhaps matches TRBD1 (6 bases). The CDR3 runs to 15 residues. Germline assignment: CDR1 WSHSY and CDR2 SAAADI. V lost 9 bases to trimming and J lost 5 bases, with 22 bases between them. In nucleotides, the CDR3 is TGCGCCAGTAAAGAAAGCCTGGACAGCACATATGGCTACACCTTC. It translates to CASKESLDSTYGYTF.

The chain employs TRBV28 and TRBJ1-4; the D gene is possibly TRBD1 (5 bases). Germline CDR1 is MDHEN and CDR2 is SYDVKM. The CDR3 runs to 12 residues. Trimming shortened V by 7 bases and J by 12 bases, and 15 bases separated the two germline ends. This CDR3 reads CASTSRRGELFF. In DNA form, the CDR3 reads TGTGCCAGCACCTCTAGGCGGGGCGAACTGTTTTTT.